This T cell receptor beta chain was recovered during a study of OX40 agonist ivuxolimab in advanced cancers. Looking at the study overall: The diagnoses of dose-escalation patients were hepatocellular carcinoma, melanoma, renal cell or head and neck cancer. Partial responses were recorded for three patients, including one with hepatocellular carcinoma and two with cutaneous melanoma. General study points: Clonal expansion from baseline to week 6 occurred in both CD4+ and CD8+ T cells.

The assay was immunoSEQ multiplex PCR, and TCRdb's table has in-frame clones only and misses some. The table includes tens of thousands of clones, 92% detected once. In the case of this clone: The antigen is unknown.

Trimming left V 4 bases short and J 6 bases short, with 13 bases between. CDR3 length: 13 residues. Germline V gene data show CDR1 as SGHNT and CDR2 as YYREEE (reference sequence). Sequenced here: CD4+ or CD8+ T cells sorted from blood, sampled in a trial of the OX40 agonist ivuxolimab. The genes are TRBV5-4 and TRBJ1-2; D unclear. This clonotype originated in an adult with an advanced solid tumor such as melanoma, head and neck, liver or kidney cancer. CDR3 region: CASSHPSWNGYTF. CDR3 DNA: TGTGCCAGCAGCCATCCCTCGTGGAATGGCTACACCTTC.